This TCR beta chain was sequenced in a study of T cell responses to AZD1222 COVID-19 vaccine. Study context: Second doses at about 4 or about 12 weeks were pooled.

In regard to this clone: Antigen: not known.

Profiling relied on immunoSEQ multiplex PCR, and the TCRdb table lists in-frame clones only, not all of them. The sample records fewer than 150,000 clones, 93% being singletons. General study results and limits: Unmutated variant regions are reportedly the target of nearly half of TCRs that are spike-specific. Most donors were white British and more were female, and clonal diversity was possibly underestimated.

After removal of 1 base from V and 3 bases from J, the junction contained 5 bases not matched to a gene. The CDR3 contains 15 residues. Germline CDR1 KGHSH, CDR2 LQKENI. The sequences come from peripheral blood, collected on day 0 of AZD1222 vaccination. V and J are TRBV18 and TRBJ2-7; 8 bases map to TRBD1. The TCR originated in an adult in good health. The CDR3 DNA reads TGTGCCAGCTCACCACGTCAAGGGACAGGCTACGAGCAGTACTTC. Amino acids: CASSPRQGTGYEQYF.